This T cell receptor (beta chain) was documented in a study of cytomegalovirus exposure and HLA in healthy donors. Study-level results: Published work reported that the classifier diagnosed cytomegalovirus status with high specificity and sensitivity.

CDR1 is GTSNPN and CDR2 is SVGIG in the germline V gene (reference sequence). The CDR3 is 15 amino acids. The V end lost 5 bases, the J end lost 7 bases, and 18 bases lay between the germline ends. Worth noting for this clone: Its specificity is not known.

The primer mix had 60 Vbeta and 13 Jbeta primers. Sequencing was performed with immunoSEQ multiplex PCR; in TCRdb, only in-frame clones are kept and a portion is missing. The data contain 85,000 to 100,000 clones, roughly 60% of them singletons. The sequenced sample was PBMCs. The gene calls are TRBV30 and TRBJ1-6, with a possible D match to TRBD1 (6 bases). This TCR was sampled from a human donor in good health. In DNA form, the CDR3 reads TGTGCCTGGGGAACAGGGTATACAGGCAATTCACCCCTCCACTTT. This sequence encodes CAWGTGYTGNSPLHF. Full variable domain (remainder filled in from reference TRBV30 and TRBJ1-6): SQTIHQWPATLVQPVGSPLSLECTVEGTSNPNLYWYRQAAGRGLQLLFYSVGIGQISSEVPQNLSASRPQDRQFILSSKKLLLSDSGFYLCAWGTGYTGNSPLHFGNGTRLTVT.